Below, 25 T cell receptor beta chains from the same sample are listed, as sequenced in a study of T cell changes during pregnancy in multiple sclerosis (dated by TCRdb to between 2018 and 2021). Library preparation was by the immunoSEQ multiplex PCR assay. The clones in this table, taken by TCRdb from immuneACCESS, are in-frame only. Not every clone is retained; where verified, under half of the shortfall comes from an unresolved V gene, and the cause of the rest is unknown. Within this sample are about 13,000 clones, with approximately 87% of them counted one time only. Around 12% of the sample goes to the ten largest clones. The sequenced sample was CD8+ T cells from peripheral blood mononuclear cells, obtained after pregnancy. The source of these receptors is a female donor in good health, enrolled as a control in a pregnancy study.

The V gene is TRBV9, the J gene TRBJ2-1, with TRBD1 as a possible D gene (6 bases). The CDR3 length is 11 residues. Trimming left V 5 bases short and J 6 bases short, with 6 bases between. Looked up from germline, CDR1 is SGDLS and CDR2 is YYNGEE. The CDR3 spells CASRGGNEQFF. The CDR3 region has the DNA TGTGCCAGCAGAGGGGGCAATGAGCAGTTCTTC.

V and J are TRBV7-9 and TRBJ1-2; 8 nucleotides align to TRBD1. V lost 0 bases to trimming and J lost 4 bases; unmatched junction nucleotides: 10. Germline values: CDR1 SEHNR, CDR2 FQNEAQ (reference sequence). This CDR3 has 17 amino acids. DNA for the CDR3: TGTGCCAGCAGCTTAGCCGGTGGAGACAGGGGAATCTATGGCTACACCTTC. It is translated as CASSLAGGDRGIYGYTF.

The chain links TRBV5-1 to TRBJ1-6, with 8 positions matching TRBD1. CDR1 is SGHRS and CDR2 is YFSETQ in the germline V gene. The CDR3 is 14 residues long. J was trimmed by 10 bases and V by 3 bases; bases with no gene match: 6. This CDR3 is CASSSGQGHSPLHF. Here the CDR3 DNA reads TGCGCCAGCAGCTCTGGACAGGGTCACTCACCCCTCCACTTT. Using reference TRBV5-1 and TRBJ1-6 for the parts outside the CDR3, the full variable domain is KAGVTQTPRYLIKTRGQQVTLSCSPISGHRSVSWYQQTPGQGLQFLFEYFSETQRNKGNFPGRFSGRQFSNSRSEMNVSTLELGDSALYLCASSSGQGHSPLHFGNGTRLTVT.

This rearrangement joins TRBV18 to TRBJ1-2; 7 positions agree with TRBD1. The J segment lost 1 base and the V segment lost 3 bases, leaving 8 bases of the junction unmatched. CDR3 size: 16 residues. Germline V gene sequence: CDR1 KGHSH, CDR2 LQKENI. The CDR3 region is CASSPGQAQSNYGYTF. The CDR3 nucleotides read TGTGCCAGCTCACCTGGACAGGCCCAAAGTAACTATGGCTACACCTTC.

The rearrangement joins TRBV5-6 to TRBJ2-1; 11 positions match TRBD2. Germline assignment: CDR1 SGHDT and CDR2 YYEEEE. V gave up 2 bases and J gave up 7 bases; unmatched junction bases: 5. The length of the CDR3 is 15 residues. The CDR3 DNA is TGTGCCAGCAGCTTTAAGACTAGCGGGACGAATGAGCAGTTCTTC. Amino acids: CASSFKTSGTNEQFF. The full variable domain, in which reference TRBV5-6 and TRBJ2-1 provide the parts outside the CDR3, is DAGVTQSPTHLIKTRGQQVTLRCSPKSGHDTVSWYQQALGQGPQFIFQYYEEEERQRGNFPDRFSGHQFPNYSSELNVNALLLGDSALYLCASSFKTSGTNEQFFGPGTRLTVL.

The chain is built from TRBV28 and TRBJ2-5; 12 bases line up with TRBD2. The germline CDR1 and CDR2 sequences are MDHEN and SYDVKM. The CDR3 runs to 17 residues. V was clipped by 3 bases and J by 2 bases; unmatched bases: 7. This CDR3 reads CASSLLAGGPSQETQYF. CDR3 DNA: TGTGCCAGCAGTTTGCTAGCGGGGGGGCCGAGTCAAGAGACCCAGTACTTC.

This sequence joins TRBV28 and TRBJ2-7; TRBD2 is a possible D gene (5 bases). Germline V gene data show CDR1 as MDHEN and CDR2 as SYDVKM. Trimming removed 7 bases at V and 3 bases at J, with 16 bases between. This CDR3 spans 14 amino acids. The CDR3, as DNA: TGTGCCAGCACCAAGGAATCGGGAATCTACGAGCAGTACTTC. It encodes CASTKESGIYEQYF.

This chain uses TRBV5-4 with TRBJ2-2; D gene ambiguous. The germline V gene has CDR1 SGHNT and CDR2 YYREEE (reference sequence). The CDR3 extends over 13 amino acids. Between the trimmed V and J ends, which lost 1 base and 3 bases, there was a span of 4 bases. CDR3 residues: CASSLYDTGELFF. As DNA, the CDR3 is TGTGCCAGCAGCTTGTATGACACCGGGGAGCTGTTTTTT.

The rearrangement links TRBV10-3 to TRBJ2-7; D possibly corresponds to TRBD1 (6 bases). V was shortened by 6 bases and J by 7 bases, with 19 bases between the two germline ends. The CDR3 loop spans 14 amino acids. Germline V gene data show CDR1 as ENHRY and CDR2 as SYGVKD. CDR3 amino acids: CAIRPGDGSREQYF. For the CDR3, the DNA is TGTGCCATCAGGCCAGGGGATGGGAGCCGTGAGCAGTACTTC.

This chain uses TRBV4-1 with TRBJ2-4, with 8 bases that match TRBD1. The V gene's germline CDR1 is MGHRA and CDR2 YSYEKL. V was clipped by 6 bases and J by 8 bases; unmatched bases: 9. The CDR3 covers 14 residues. CDR3 amino acids: CASRPRQGLDIQYF. DNA for the CDR3: TGCGCCAGCAGACCACGACAGGGGCTAGACATTCAGTACTTC.

The chain has TRBV11-2 and TRBJ2-3, with a possible D match to TRBD2 (5 bases). Trimming stripped 1 base from V and 7 bases from J, with 15 bases between. The CDR3 covers 15 residues. Germline loops: CDR1 SGHAT, CDR2 FQNNGV. CDR3 region: CASSLGAGKINTQYF. Written as DNA, the CDR3 is TGTGCCAGCAGCTTAGGCGCCGGGAAAATCAATACGCAGTATTTT.

The chain combines TRBV5-4 with TRBJ1-2; no firm D call. Germline V gene sequence: CDR1 SGHNT, CDR2 YYREEE (reference sequence). The CDR3 runs to 14 residues. V dropped 0 bases and J dropped 5 bases, with 11 bases sitting between them. The chain's CDR3 is CASSLGTGDYGYTF. CDR3 bases: TGTGCCAGCAGCTTGGGCACCGGAGATTATGGCTACACCTTC.

This clone is labeled medium-sized. This chain connects TRBV25-1 to TRBJ1-6; 7 bases map to TRBD1. The junction had 2 bases not matched to a gene; V was cut back by 4 bases and J by 5 bases. The CDR3 length is 14 residues. The germline gives CDR1 MGHDK, CDR2 SYGVNS. Here the CDR3 DNA reads TGTGCCAGCAGTGGAGACAGGGATAATTCACCCCTCCACTTT. Encoded protein: CASSGDRDNSPLHF.

The rearrangement uses TRBV2 and TRBJ1-4; D is undetermined. CDR1 is SNHLY, CDR2 FYNNEI, per germline. The CDR3 extends over 14 amino acids. The CDR3 sequence is CVIRPEGEGEKLFF. The CDR3 region has the DNA TGTGTCATCCGGCCGGAGGGAGAGGGTGAAAAACTGTTTTTT.

V gene TRBV2 combines with J gene TRBJ2-1; 7 bases are a match to TRBD1. With V trimmed by 7 bases and J by 5 bases, 11 bases remained unmatched. The CDR3 consists of 15 residues. The germline gives CDR1 SNHLY, CDR2 FYNNEI. CDR3 DNA sequence: TGTGCCAGCAACACCCCATCCGGGACAGACAATGAGCAGTTCTTC. This sequence encodes CASNTPSGTDNEQFF. Full variable domain (outside the CDR3, taken from reference TRBV2 and TRBJ2-1): EPEVTQTPSHQVTQMGQEVILRCVPISNHLYFYWYRQILGQKVEFLVSFYNNEISEKSEIFDDQFSVERPDGSNFTLKIRSTKLEDSAMYFCASNTPSGTDNEQFFGPGTRLTVL.

The rearrangement joins TRBV5-6 to TRBJ2-2; a weak D match, TRBD1 (5 bases). Trimming left V 4 bases short and J 0 bases short, with 10 bases between. The CDR3 runs to 15 residues. The V gene's germline CDR1 is SGHDT and CDR2 YYEEEE. CDR3: CASSQQASNTGELFF. CDR3 bases: TGTGCCAGCAGCCAACAGGCGTCGAACACCGGGGAGCTGTTTTTT. Full variable domain (missing parts from reference TRBV5-6 and TRBJ2-2): DAGVTQSPTHLIKTRGQQVTLRCSPKSGHDTVSWYQQALGQGPQFIFQYYEEEERQRGNFPDRFSGHQFPNYSSELNVNALLLGDSALYLCASSQQASNTGELFFGEGSRLTVL.

The V and J genes are TRBV13 and TRBJ2-1, with 12 nucleotides matching TRBD1. The CDR3 has 15 residues. The V segment lost 5 bases and the J segment 8 bases; nucleotides outside the gene matches: 7. CDR1 PRHDT and CDR2 FYEKMQ come from the germline V gene (reference sequence). CDR3: CASSSRDRGLDEQFF. In DNA, the CDR3 is TGTGCCAGCAGCAGCCGGGACAGGGGGCTAGATGAGCAGTTCTTC.

By frequency in the sample, this clone is medium-sized. The rearrangement uses TRBV7-6 and TRBJ1-1, with 9 bases that match TRBD1. The CDR3 spans 15 residues. V trimming: 5 bases; J trimming: 5 bases; junction bases outside the gene matches: 9. Germline V gene sequence: CDR1 SGHVS, CDR2 FNYEAQ. CDR3 amino acids: CASSVDGTGLTEAFF. The CDR3 DNA reads as TGTGCCAGCAGCGTGGACGGGACAGGGTTGACTGAAGCTTTCTTT. The complete variable domain, with remaining parts taken from reference TRBV7-6 and TRBJ1-1, reads GAGVSQSPRYKVTKRGQDVALRCDPISGHVSLYWYRQALGQGPEFLTYFNYEAQQDKSGLPNDRFSAERPEGSISTLTIQRTEQRDSAMYRCASSVDGTGLTEAFFGQGTRLTVV.

This clone was observed once. This chain links TRBV11-2 with TRBJ2-2; 7 nucleotides line up with TRBD2. The CDR3 totals 16 residues. Losses at the gene ends were 1 base for V and 6 bases for J; bases not matched to a gene: 8. Germline CDR1 is SGHAT and CDR2 is FQNNGV. CDR3 sequence reads: CASSLAAGVPAGELFF. The CDR3 DNA is TGTGCCAGCAGCTTAGCCGCGGGAGTTCCTGCCGGGGAGCTGTTTTTT.

This clone is medium-sized within its sample. The CDR3 region has the DNA TGTGCCAGCAGCGACAGAGCAGATGGCTACACCTTC. It yields the protein CASSDRADGYTF. The chain uses TRBV7-9 and TRBJ1-2; possibly TRBD1 for D (5 bases). Trimming cost V 5 bases and J 6 bases, with 10 bases left between them. The length of the CDR3 is 12 residues. Looked up from germline, CDR1 is SEHNR and CDR2 is FQNEAQ (reference sequence).

V is TRBV11-2 and J is TRBJ2-5, with TRBD2 matching 9 bases. The CDR3 has 15 amino acids. Germline lookup yields CDR1 SGHAT and CDR2 FQNNGV. After removal of 6 bases from V and 5 bases from J, the junction contained 10 bases not matched to a gene. In DNA form, the CDR3 reads TGTGCCAGCAGATACAGAGCGGGAGGAGGGGAGACCCAGTACTTC. Translating gives CASRYRAGGGETQYF.

The chain couples TRBV6-1 to TRBJ2-5; 7 positions match TRBD2. The CDR3 totals 16 residues. After removal of 2 bases from V and 2 bases from J, the junction contained 8 bases not matched to a gene. The germline V gene encodes CDR1 MNHNS and CDR2 SASEGT. CDR3 sequence: CASSEKSGVGQETQYF. The CDR3 DNA is TGTGCCAGCAGTGAAAAGAGCGGGGTGGGGCAAGAGACCCAGTACTTC.

V usage is TRBV27 and J usage is TRBJ1-1; no firm D call. Trimming cost V 4 bases and J 2 bases, with 8 bases left between them. Per the germline V gene, CDR1 is MNHEY and CDR2 is SMNVEV (reference sequence). CDR3 length: 13 amino acids. CDR3 coding DNA: TGTGCCAGCAGTTACGGGTTCAACACTGAAGCTTTCTTT. This encodes CASSYGFNTEAFF.

The V call is TRBV5-5, the J call TRBJ2-7; weak D call: TRBD2 (6 bases). The CDR3 has 13 amino acids. Germline V gene lookup returns CDR1 SGHKS and CDR2 YYEKEE (reference sequence). V was shortened by 5 bases and J by 3 bases, with 12 bases between the two germline ends. The CDR3 loop reads CASRDGTRYEQYF. The CDR3 region has the DNA TGTGCCAGCAGAGACGGGACTCGCTACGAGCAGTACTTC.

The V and J genes are TRBV13 and TRBJ2-5; 12 bases map to TRBD2. The germline V gene encodes CDR1 PRHDT and CDR2 FYEKMQ (reference sequence). V dropped 0 bases and J dropped 6; count of bases not matched to a gene: 11. There are 18 residues in the CDR3. Here the CDR3 DNA reads TGTGCCAGCAGCTTAGGGACTAGCGGGGGCCTTGAAGCCCAGACCCAGTACTTC. Translation: CASSLGTSGGLEAQTQYF. Using reference TRBV13 and TRBJ2-5 for the parts outside the CDR3, the full variable domain is AAGVIQSPRHLIKEKRETATLKCYPIPRHDTVYWYQQGPGQDPQFLISFYEKMQSDKGSIPDRFSAQQFSDYHSELNMSSLELGDSALYFCASSLGTSGGLEAQTQYFGPGTRLLVL.